This T cell receptor (beta chain) was captured in a study of Graves' ophthalmopathy and Graves' hyperthyroidism. Study observations and caveats: Classification of ophthalmopathy versus stable hyperthyroidism by a 13-signature model yielded around 91% sensitivity and around 81% specificity.

Participants with hyperthyroidism, aged 18 to 65, were newly diagnosed with under 2 months' duration. Clinicians made diagnoses from clinical symptoms, serum thyroxine, TRAb, thyroid ultrasound and orbital computed tomography. As the template, RNA transcripts were used to amplify TCR beta CDR3 regions. The library came from an HTBI-primed first-round RT-PCR and a second-round multiplex PCR. TCRdb reprocessed the multiplex PCR reads via MiXCR and lists one record per CDR3 protein. The profile shows roughly 600,000 distinct CDR3 sequences, under 40% of them singletons. This clonotype was seen repeatedly, ten times or more. The antigen is undetermined. The CDR3 runs 14 residues. V dropped 5 bases and J dropped 7 bases, with 17 bases sitting between them. CDR1 is MNHEY and CDR2 is SVGAGI in the germline V gene.

V and J are TRBV6-5 and TRBJ1-2; D is perhaps TRBD1 (5 bases). This receptor was taken from an adult man with Graves' hyperthyroidism. Input material: peripheral blood or thyroid tissue (not recorded which). In nucleotides, the CDR3 is TGTGCCAGCAGTCAGGGCCTTCCTGCGGGTGGCTACACCTTC. Translation gives CASSQGLPAGGYTF.